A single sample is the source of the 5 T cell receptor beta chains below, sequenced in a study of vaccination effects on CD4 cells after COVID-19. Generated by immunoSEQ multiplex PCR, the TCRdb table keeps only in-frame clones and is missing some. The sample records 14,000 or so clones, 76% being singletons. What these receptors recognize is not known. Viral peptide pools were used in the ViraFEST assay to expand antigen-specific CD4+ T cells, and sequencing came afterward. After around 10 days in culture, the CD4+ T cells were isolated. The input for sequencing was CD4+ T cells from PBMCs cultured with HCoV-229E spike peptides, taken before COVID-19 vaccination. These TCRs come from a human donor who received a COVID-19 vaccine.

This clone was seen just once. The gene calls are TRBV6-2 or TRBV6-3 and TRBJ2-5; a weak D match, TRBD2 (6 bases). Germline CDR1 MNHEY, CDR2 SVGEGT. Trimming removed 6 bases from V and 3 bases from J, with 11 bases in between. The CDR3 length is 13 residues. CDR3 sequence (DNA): TGTGCCAGCAGCGGACTATCCAAAGAGACCCAGTACTTC. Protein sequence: CASSGLSKETQYF.

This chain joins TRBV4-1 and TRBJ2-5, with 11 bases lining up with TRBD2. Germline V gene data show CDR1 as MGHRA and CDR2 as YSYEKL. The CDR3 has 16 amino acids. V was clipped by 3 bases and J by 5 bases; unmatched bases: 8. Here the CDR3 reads CASSQHSGRAKETQYF. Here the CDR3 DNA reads TGCGCCAGCAGCCAGCATAGCGGGAGGGCCAAGGAGACCCAGTACTTC.

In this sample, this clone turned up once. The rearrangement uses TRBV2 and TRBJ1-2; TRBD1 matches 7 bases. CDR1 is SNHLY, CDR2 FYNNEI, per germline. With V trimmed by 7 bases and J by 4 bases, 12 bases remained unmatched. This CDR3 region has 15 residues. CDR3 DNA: TGTGCCAGCACCCCGACAGGGTTTGGATTCTATGGCTACACCTTC. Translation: CASTPTGFGFYGYTF.

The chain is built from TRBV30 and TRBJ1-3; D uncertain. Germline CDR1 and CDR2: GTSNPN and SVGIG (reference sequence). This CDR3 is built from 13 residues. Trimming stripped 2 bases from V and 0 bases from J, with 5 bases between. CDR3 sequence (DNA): TGTGCCTGGAGTCGGGACTCTGGAAACACCATATATTTT. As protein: CAWSRDSGNTIYF.

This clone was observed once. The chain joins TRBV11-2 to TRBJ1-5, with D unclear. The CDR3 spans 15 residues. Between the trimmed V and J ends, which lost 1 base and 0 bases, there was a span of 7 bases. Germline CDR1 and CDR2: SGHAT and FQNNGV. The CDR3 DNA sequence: TGTGCCAGCAGCTTAGGTTCCTATAGCAATCAGCCCCAGCATTTT. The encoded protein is CASSLGSYSNQPQHF.